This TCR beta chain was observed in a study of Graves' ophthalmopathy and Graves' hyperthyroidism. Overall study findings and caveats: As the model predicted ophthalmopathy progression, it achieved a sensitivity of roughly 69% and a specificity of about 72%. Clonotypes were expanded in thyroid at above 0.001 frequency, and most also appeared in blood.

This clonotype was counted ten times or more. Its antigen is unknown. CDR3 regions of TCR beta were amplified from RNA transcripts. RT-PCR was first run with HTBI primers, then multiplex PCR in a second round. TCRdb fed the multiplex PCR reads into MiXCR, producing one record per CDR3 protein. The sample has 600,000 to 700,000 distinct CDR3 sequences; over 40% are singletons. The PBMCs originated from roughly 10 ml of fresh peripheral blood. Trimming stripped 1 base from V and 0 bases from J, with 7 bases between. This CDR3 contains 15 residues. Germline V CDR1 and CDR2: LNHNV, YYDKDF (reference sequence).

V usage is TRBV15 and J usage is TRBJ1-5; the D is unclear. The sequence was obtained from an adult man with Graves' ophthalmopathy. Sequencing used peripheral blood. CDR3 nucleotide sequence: TGTGCCACCAGCAGAGTTAAAGATAGCAATCAGCCCCAGCATTTT. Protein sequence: CATSRVKDSNQPQHF.